The rows below give T cell receptor beta chains drawn from one sample of a study of shared clonotypes between healthy human individuals. Profiled with immunoSEQ multiplex PCR; TCRdb holds only in-frame clones, not every one. The sample lists around 1.1 million clones, about 80% occurring once. The sequencing input was memory CD4+ T cells from PBMCs. The receptors stem from a man aged 18 to 35 in good health. Some clones in this sample may be carry-over from other donors' samples. Both conserved end residues are part of each CDR3. The order of the fields is D gene, clone size, V gene, J gene, CDR3 protein, CDR3 DNA. A D gene is named only where the DNA matches it firmly. Size tells how often a clone was seen (once, few, many) or the class of an expanded clone, and some rows leave it out.

d_call: -; clone_size: -; v_call: TRBV5-8; j_call: TRBJ2-2; cdr3_aa: CASSIGINTGELFF; cdr3_nt: TGTGCCAGCAGTATCGGGATAAACACCGGGGAGCTGTTTTTT
d_call: TRBD2; clone_size: -; v_call: TRBV7-2; j_call: TRBJ2-7; cdr3_aa: CASSQRGGSVNEQYF; cdr3_nt: TGTGCCAGCTCCCAGCGGGGTGGGAGTGTGAACGAGCAGTACTTC
d_call: -; clone_size: few; v_call: TRBV7-9; j_call: TRBJ2-2; cdr3_aa: CASPFGGNTGELFF; cdr3_nt: TGTGCCAGCCCTTTTGGGGGGAACACCGGGGAGCTGTTTTTT
d_call: -; clone_size: -; v_call: TRBV30; j_call: TRBJ2-5; cdr3_aa: CAWTSGGSVVTQYF; cdr3_nt: TGTGCCTGGACATCAGGGGGGTCCGTTGTGACCCAGTACTTC
d_call: TRBD1; clone_size: -; v_call: TRBV28; j_call: TRBJ2-5; cdr3_aa: CASSFSRRQGYHQETQYF; cdr3_nt: TGTGCCAGCAGTTTCTCCAGGCGACAGGGCTACCACCAAGAGACCCAGTACTTC
d_call: -; clone_size: -; v_call: TRBV6-1; j_call: TRBJ1-5; cdr3_aa: CASSEAWWRQSKNSNQPQHF; cdr3_nt: TGTGCCAGCAGTGAAGCGTGGTGGAGACAGTCAAAAAATAGCAATCAGCCCCAGCATTTT
d_call: -; clone_size: -; v_call: TRBV7-2; j_call: TRBJ2-7; cdr3_aa: CASSYGSEQYF; cdr3_nt: TGTGCCAGCAGTTACGGGAGCGAGCAGTACTTC
d_call: -; clone_size: -; v_call: TRBV28; j_call: TRBJ1-5; cdr3_aa: CASSSGQYYGQPQHF; cdr3_nt: TGTGCCAGCAGTTCGGGACAATACTACGGTCAGCCCCAGCATTTT
d_call: -; clone_size: many; v_call: TRBV5-1; j_call: TRBJ2-5; cdr3_aa: CASSLESGWWETQYF; cdr3_nt: TGCGCCAGCAGCTTGGAGTCAGGATGGTGGGAGACCCAGTACTTC
d_call: -; clone_size: -; v_call: TRBV14; j_call: TRBJ1-1; cdr3_aa: CASSQEGGETEAFF; cdr3_nt: TGTGCCAGCAGCCAAGAAGGAGGTGAGACTGAAGCTTTCTTT
d_call: -; clone_size: -; v_call: TRBV2; j_call: TRBJ2-7; cdr3_aa: CASRTTDHSYEQYF; cdr3_nt: TGTGCCAGCAGAACGACGGACCACTCCTACGAGCAGTACTTC
d_call: -; clone_size: few; v_call: TRBV27; j_call: TRBJ1-1; cdr3_aa: CASSSGGWNTEAFF; cdr3_nt: TGTGCCAGCAGTTCCGGGGGCTGGAACACTGAAGCTTTCTTT
d_call: TRBD1; clone_size: -; v_call: TRBV2; j_call: TRBJ1-3; cdr3_aa: CASSDSFQTWTGGNTIYF; cdr3_nt: TGTGCCAGCAGTGACTCCTTTCAAACCTGGACAGGCGGAAACACCATATATTTT
d_call: -; clone_size: -; v_call: TRBV10-3; j_call: TRBJ2-5; cdr3_aa: CASSRGTAGETQYF; cdr3_nt: TGTGCCTCGTCGCGAGGGACGGCGGGGGAGACCCAGTACTTC
d_call: -; clone_size: -; v_call: TRBV19; j_call: TRBJ2-1; cdr3_aa: CASSITVALEQFF; cdr3_nt: TGTGCCAGTAGTATAACCGTAGCGCTAGAACAGTTCTTC
d_call: -; clone_size: -; v_call: TRBV6-1; j_call: TRBJ1-5; cdr3_aa: CASSDGIVQPQHF; cdr3_nt: TGTGCCAGCAGTGACGGGATAGTCCAGCCCCAGCATTTT
d_call: -; clone_size: -; v_call: TRBV6-5; j_call: TRBJ2-5; cdr3_aa: CASGRDGYGGTQYF; cdr3_nt: TGTGCCAGCGGACGGGACGGATACGGGGGGACCCAGTACTTC
d_call: -; clone_size: -; v_call: TRBV7-7; j_call: TRBJ2-2; cdr3_aa: CASSLRSGELFF; cdr3_nt: TGTGCCAGCAGCCTTCGATCCGGGGAGCTGTTTTTT
d_call: -; clone_size: many; v_call: TRBV7-2; j_call: TRBJ1-5; cdr3_aa: CATAPEPNQPQHF; cdr3_nt: TGTGCCACAGCCCCTGAGCCCAATCAGCCCCAGCATTTT
d_call: -; clone_size: -; v_call: TRBV5-5; j_call: TRBJ2-7; cdr3_aa: CASSLRGPLSEQYF; cdr3_nt: TGTGCCAGCAGCTTGCGGGGCCCCCTATCCGAGCAGTACTTC
d_call: -; clone_size: -; v_call: TRBV6-6; j_call: TRBJ1-4; cdr3_aa: CASSYPRNRNEKLFF; cdr3_nt: TGTGCCAGCAGTTACCCCCGCAATCGTAATGAAAAACTGTTTTTT
d_call: TRBD2; clone_size: -; v_call: TRBV7-2; j_call: TRBJ2-6; cdr3_aa: CASSLSAGAGANVLTF; cdr3_nt: TGTGCCAGCAGCTTAAGCGCGGGGGCTGGGGCCAACGTCCTGACTTTC
d_call: -; clone_size: few; v_call: TRBV29-1; j_call: TRBJ1-1; cdr3_aa: CSVGTSGNTEAFF; cdr3_nt: TGCAGCGTTGGTACATCGGGGAACACTGAAGCTTTCTTT
d_call: -; clone_size: -; v_call: TRBV5-1; j_call: TRBJ1-2; cdr3_aa: CASSEQGGNYGYTF; cdr3_nt: TGCGCCAGCAGTGAACAGGGAGGTAACTATGGCTACACCTTC
d_call: -; clone_size: -; v_call: TRBV18; j_call: TRBJ2-7; cdr3_aa: CASSQNRASYEQYF; cdr3_nt: TGTGCCAGCTCACAAAACAGGGCTTCCTACGAGCAGTACTTC
d_call: -; clone_size: -; v_call: TRBV19; j_call: TRBJ2-6; cdr3_aa: CASSLLGGRASGANVLTF; cdr3_nt: TGTGCCAGTAGTCTCCTCGGGGGTAGGGCCTCCGGGGCCAACGTCCTGACTTTC
d_call: -; clone_size: -; v_call: TRBV30; j_call: TRBJ2-5; cdr3_aa: CAWSVGTWETQYF; cdr3_nt: TGTGCCTGGAGTGTCGGGACTTGGGAGACCCAGTACTTC
d_call: -; clone_size: -; v_call: TRBV11-2; j_call: TRBJ2-1; cdr3_aa: CASSHLRGSSYNEQFF; cdr3_nt: TGTGCCAGCAGCCACCTTAGGGGTAGCTCCTACAATGAGCAGTTCTTC
d_call: TRBD2; clone_size: -; v_call: TRBV7-9; j_call: TRBJ2-2; cdr3_aa: CASSSKAGGDTGELFF; cdr3_nt: TGTGCCAGCAGCTCTAAAGCGGGAGGGGACACCGGGGAGCTGTTTTTT
d_call: TRBD2; clone_size: once; v_call: TRBV14; j_call: TRBJ2-1; cdr3_aa: CASSPPGSSGLNEQFF; cdr3_nt: TGTGCCAGCAGCCCCCCGGGGTCTAGCGGACTCAATGAGCAGTTCTTC
d_call: TRBD1; clone_size: few; v_call: TRBV18; j_call: TRBJ1-1; cdr3_aa: CASSPGQGANTEAFF; cdr3_nt: TGTGCCAGCTCACCGGGACAGGGGGCGAACACTGAAGCTTTCTTT
d_call: TRBD1; clone_size: few; v_call: TRBV7-9; j_call: TRBJ1-5; cdr3_aa: CASSPGTANQPQHF; cdr3_nt: TGTGCCAGCAGCCCAGGGACAGCAAATCAGCCCCAGCATTTT
d_call: -; clone_size: many; v_call: TRBV5-4; j_call: TRBJ1-5; cdr3_aa: CASSLRGGEYQPQHF; cdr3_nt: TGTGCCAGCAGCTTGCGGGGAGGGGAATATCAGCCCCAGCATTTT
d_call: -; clone_size: -; v_call: TRBV7-8; j_call: TRBJ1-4; cdr3_aa: CASSFLGTGGGKLFF; cdr3_nt: TGTGCCAGCAGCTTCCTGGGCACCGGGGGCGGAAAACTGTTTTTT
d_call: -; clone_size: -; v_call: TRBV18; j_call: TRBJ1-4; cdr3_aa: CASSPGVNEKLFF; cdr3_nt: TGTGCCAGCTCACCAGGGGTCAATGAAAAACTGTTTTTT
d_call: -; clone_size: -; v_call: TRBV5-1; j_call: TRBJ2-7; cdr3_aa: CASSPEPVGKGVGVAYEQYF; cdr3_nt: TGCGCCAGCAGCCCAGAACCGGTCGGCAAGGGGGTTGGGGTCGCCTACGAGCAGTACTTC
d_call: TRBD2; clone_size: -; v_call: TRBV4-1; j_call: TRBJ2-5; cdr3_aa: CASSQEASGRGTQYF; cdr3_nt: TGCGCCAGCAGCCAAGAGGCTAGCGGGAGAGGGACCCAGTACTTC
d_call: -; clone_size: few; v_call: TRBV18; j_call: TRBJ2-3; cdr3_aa: CASSPYSGGTDTQYF; cdr3_nt: TGTGCCAGCTCACCCTACAGCGGAGGCACAGATACGCAGTATTTT
d_call: -; clone_size: many; v_call: TRBV10-3; j_call: TRBJ1-5; cdr3_aa: CAISDRGNQPQHF; cdr3_nt: TGTGCCATCAGTGACAGGGGCAATCAGCCCCAGCATTTT
d_call: TRBD1; clone_size: -; v_call: TRBV18; j_call: TRBJ2-2; cdr3_aa: CASSRGHGQGSGELFF; cdr3_nt: TGTGCCAGCTCACGGGGCCATGGACAGGGTTCCGGGGAGCTGTTTTTT
d_call: TRBD1; clone_size: many; v_call: TRBV5-6; j_call: TRBJ1-5; cdr3_aa: CASSLGGTGDGQPQHF; cdr3_nt: TGTGCCAGCAGCTTGGGGGGGACAGGGGACGGTCAGCCCCAGCATTTT
d_call: -; clone_size: -; v_call: TRBV18; j_call: TRBJ2-7; cdr3_aa: CASSPEQLYEQYF; cdr3_nt: TGTGCCAGCTCACCGGAACAGCTATACGAGCAGTACTTC
d_call: -; clone_size: -; v_call: TRBV7-2; j_call: TRBJ2-1; cdr3_aa: CASSRIVGNEQFF; cdr3_nt: TGTGCCAGCAGCAGGATCGTAGGCAATGAGCAGTTCTTC
d_call: -; clone_size: -; v_call: TRBV6-1; j_call: TRBJ1-1; cdr3_aa: CASSIRASNTEAFF; cdr3_nt: TGTGCCAGCAGTATTCGGGCTTCGAACACTGAAGCTTTCTTT
d_call: TRBD2; clone_size: -; v_call: TRBV5-1; j_call: TRBJ2-1; cdr3_aa: CASSLGSGGEQFF; cdr3_nt: TGCGCCAGCAGCTTGGGTTCGGGAGGGGAGCAGTTCTTC